This TCR beta chain was identified in a study of cytomegalovirus exposure and HLA in healthy donors. The PCR employed 60 Vbeta primers together with 13 Jbeta primers. Sequencing used immunoSEQ multiplex PCR; TCRdb keeps in-frame clones, though not all of them. The data contain over 150,000 clones, 82% of them singletons. General study findings and limits: A later analysis associated 15,000 to 20,000 TCR beta sequences with HLA alleles at a 0.05 false discovery rate. V- and J-gene trimming in TCR beta was tied to a missense DCLRE1C variant by an analysis performed later.

V shed 5 bases, J shed 7 bases, and the junction held 11 bases outside the gene matches. Germline CDR1 reads LGHNT; CDR2 reads FRNRAP. The CDR3 totals 16 residues. Remarks on this clone: Its antigen is currently unknown.

This chain connects TRBV12-5 to TRBJ2-2, with TRBD1 matching over 9 bases. Sequencing input: PBMCs. The sequence was obtained from a boy aged 2 to 10 in good health and CMV-seronegative. The CDR3, as DNA: TGTGCTAGTGGTACGGGACAGGGACTAAGGAGCGGGGAGCTGTTTTTT. It encodes CASGTGQGLRSGELFF.